The TCR beta chain under discussion was sequenced for a study of T cells in narcolepsy. Some clones are missing from TCRdb's copy, which holds only in-frame ones; the method was immunoSEQ multiplex PCR. The sample shows approximately 30,000 clones, around 80% of them seen only once. Trimming removed 4 bases from V and 2 bases from J; junction bases left unmatched: 6. Germline CDR1 SQVTM, CDR2 ANQGSEA. There are 16 residues in the CDR3. Overall study findings and caveats: Some memory CD4+ repertoires had no autoreactive clone sequences. Comparing one patient's CSF and blood CD4+ clonotypes highlighted HCRT- and TRIB2-specific autoreactive clonotypes. Reportedly, autoreactive clonotypes were serially detected in patients' blood but not controls'.

Details on this clone: Antigen specificity is unknown.

Source material: memory (CD45RA-) CD4+ T cells from blood. The TCR was taken from a human donor in good health. This rearrangement joins TRBV29-1 to TRBJ2-3; 13 bases match TRBD2. The CDR3 loop reads CSVASGTSGTTDTQYF. The CDR3 DNA reads as TGCAGCGTTGCATCCGGGACTAGCGGGACCACAGATACGCAGTATTTT.